The 21 T cell receptor beta chains reported below all come from one sample, sequenced in a study of blood T cell repertoires in COVID-19. Assay used: immunoSEQ multiplex PCR; TCRdb lists only in-frame clones, some missing. This table holds some 120,000 clones, about three quarters found once. Sequencing was carried out using peripheral blood. Source of these receptors: a woman in her 70s with acute or convalescent COVID-19.

The chain joins TRBV6-5 to TRBJ2-5, with unresolved D. Trimming took off 6 bases at V and 2 bases at J, with 4 bases between the two ends. Germline V gene sequence: CDR1 MNHEY, CDR2 SVGAGI. This CDR3 contains 11 residues. The CDR3 DNA reads as TGTGCCAGCAGCCTTCAAGAGACCCAGTACTTC. Protein sequence: CASSLQETQYF.

This rearrangement joins TRBV6-5 to TRBJ1-5; 10 bases line up with TRBD1. Per the germline V gene, CDR1 is MNHEY and CDR2 is SVGAGI. The CDR3 is made up of 13 amino acids. V lost 5 bases and J lost 7; bases outside the gene matches: 2. This CDR3 is CASSRQGAQPQHF. CDR3 sequence (DNA): TGTGCCAGCAGTAGACAGGGGGCACAGCCCCAGCATTTT.

The chain recombines TRBV5-4 with TRBJ1-2, with D uncertain. Germline CDR1 is SGHNT and CDR2 is YYREEE (reference sequence). This CDR3 has 14 amino acids. V was pared by 4 bases and J by 1 base, with 11 bases between. In DNA form, the CDR3 reads TGTGCCAGCAGCCCACCGGGAGTTAACTATGGCTACACCTTC. Its protein product is CASSPPGVNYGYTF.

The chain has TRBV28 and TRBJ1-5, with 9 bases aligning to TRBD1. V was clipped by 3 bases and J by 4 bases; unmatched bases: 4. The CDR3 contains 15 residues. From germline, CDR1 is MDHEN and CDR2 SYDVKM. CDR3 loop: CASSFGDRENQPQHF. CDR3 bases: TGTGCCAGCAGTTTTGGGGACAGGGAAAATCAGCCCCAGCATTTT. The whole variable domain, remainder taken from reference TRBV28 and TRBJ1-5, is DVKVTQSSRYLVKRTGEKVFLECVQDMDHENMFWYRQDPGLGLRLIYFSYDVKMKEKGDIPEGYSVSREKKERFSLILESASTNQTSMYLCASSFGDRENQPQHFGDGTRLSIL.

V and J are TRBV6-5 and TRBJ1-2; D may be TRBD1 (6 bases). The CDR3 runs to 12 residues. The germline V gene encodes CDR1 MNHEY and CDR2 SVGAGI. V was trimmed by 10 bases and J by 5 bases, leaving 14 bases between them. CDR3 DNA sequence: TGTGCCATCGACAGGCGCCATTATGGCTACACCTTC. This encodes CAIDRRHYGYTF.

The rearrangement links TRBV7-8 to TRBJ1-2, with D possibly TRBD1 on 5 matching bases. The CDR3 sequence is 17 residues long. With 2 bases removed from V and 5 bases from J, the gap between germline ends came to 21 bases. CDR1 is SGHVS and CDR2 is FQNEAQ in the germline V gene. As DNA, the CDR3 is TGTGCCAGCAGCTTAAGGGCGGCCCCGGGACTCCGATATGGCTACACCTTC. It encodes CASSLRAAPGLRYGYTF.

This clone was detected a few times. The V gene is TRBV7-2, the J gene TRBJ2-4; 13 bases fit TRBD2. Germline V lookup: CDR1 SGHTA, CDR2 FQGNSA. This CDR3 region has 16 residues. V trimming: 5 bases; J trimming: 1 base; junction bases outside the gene matches: 2. The DNA of the CDR3 is TGTGCCAGCAGCACTAGCGGGAGGGGGGCCAAAAACATTCAGTACTTC. Translated, it gives CASSTSGRGAKNIQYF.

In this sample, this clone turned up a few times. The genes are TRBV6-5 and TRBJ2-7, with TRBD2 matching over 8 bases. Germline V lookup: CDR1 MNHEY, CDR2 SVGAGI. This CDR3 is built from 15 residues. V was clipped by 2 bases and J by 6 bases; unmatched bases: 9. CDR3 sequence: CASSYAAGGLLEQYF. The CDR3 nucleotides read TGTGCCAGCAGTTACGCGGCGGGAGGTCTTCTCGAGCAGTACTTC.

This sequence joins TRBV30 and TRBJ2-1, with a tentative D call TRBD2 (5 bases). The CDR3 contains 13 residues. Germline assignment: CDR1 GTSNPN and CDR2 SVGIG (reference sequence). The germline V and J ends were trimmed by 4 bases and 9 bases, with 16 bases remaining between them. The CDR3 sequence: CAWIWTLGGEQFF. CDR3 coding DNA: TGTGCCTGGATCTGGACTCTCGGTGGTGAGCAGTTCTTC.

Here the CDR3 reads CASSLPTGVGETQYF. The CDR3 DNA is TGTGCCAGCAGCCTACCGACAGGCGTGGGGGAGACCCAGTACTTC. V usage is TRBV28 and J usage is TRBJ2-5, with D perhaps TRBD1 (6 bases). The CDR3 is 15 amino acids. Germline V gene sequence: CDR1 MDHEN, CDR2 SYDVKM. V was cut by 6 bases and J by 5 bases, with 19 bases left in between.

This chain connects TRBV18 to TRBJ2-1; TRBD1 might be the D (5 bases). Germline lookup yields CDR1 KGHSH and CDR2 LQKENI. Trimming shortened V by 5 bases and J by 0 bases, and 17 bases separated the two germline ends. The CDR3 contains 17 residues. This CDR3 is CASSSTGQSSSYNEQFF. The DNA for the CDR3 is TGTGCCAGCTCATCCACCGGACAATCGAGCTCCTACAATGAGCAGTTCTTC.

The chain employs TRBV29-1 and TRBJ2-5, with 8 bases lining up with TRBD2. This CDR3 has 14 residues. Germline CDR1 is SQVTM and CDR2 is ANQGSEA. Losses at the gene ends were 4 bases for V and 2 bases for J; bases not matched to a gene: 6. The CDR3 reads CSVVRAGAQETQYF. The CDR3 nucleotides read TGCAGCGTTGTAAGAGCGGGGGCACAAGAGACCCAGTACTTC.

This chain uses TRBV5-1 with TRBJ2-1; possible D gene TRBD2, 7 bases. Trimming took off 0 bases at V and 7 bases at J, with 20 bases between the two ends. The CDR3 sequence is 17 residues long. The germline V gene encodes CDR1 SGHRS and CDR2 YFSETQ. The CDR3 region is CASSLGSEAGRGNEQFF. DNA of the CDR3: TGCGCCAGCAGCTTGGGCTCGGAAGCGGGAAGGGGGAATGAGCAGTTCTTC.

The CDR3 DNA follows: TGTGCCAGCAGCCAAGGGCTCGGGACTGAAGCTTTCTTT. Protein sequence: CASSQGLGTEAFF. The rearrangement uses TRBV3-1 (or the pseudogene TRBV3-2) and TRBJ1-1; D gene unclear. Trimming cost V 1 base and J 5 bases, with 8 bases left between them. Germline values: CDR1 LGHDT, CDR2 YNNKEL (reference sequence). There are 13 residues in the CDR3.

This clone showed up many times. The chain joins TRBV28 to TRBJ1-1; the match to TRBD1 covers 7 bases. V shed 4 bases and J 8 bases; nucleotides not matched to a gene: 4. The CDR3 has 12 amino acids. CDR1 MDHEN and CDR2 SYDVKM come from the germline V gene. The CDR3 protein is CASSSTGQEAFF. The CDR3 DNA sequence: TGTGCCAGCAGTTCAACGGGACAGGAAGCTTTCTTT.

The genes are TRBV5-1 and TRBJ2-7; 11 nucleotides match TRBD2. This CDR3 contains 15 residues. Germline CDR1 is SGHRS and CDR2 is YFSETQ. V gave up 3 bases and J gave up 6 bases; unmatched junction bases: 8. CDR3 sequence (DNA): TGCGCCAGCAGCTCGGTGACTAGCGGGAATTTCGAGCAGTACTTC. Amino acids: CASSSVTSGNFEQYF.

The J gene is TRBJ2-7, the V gene TRBV11-2, with TRBD2 as a possible D gene (6 bases). Germline CDR1 is SGHAT and CDR2 is FQNNGV. This CDR3 region has 12 residues. Trimming pared 5 bases from V and 3 bases from J, leaving 8 bases between. The CDR3 DNA reads as TGTGCCAGCAGCGTCGGGGGCTACGAGCAGTACTTC. Translation: CASSVGGYEQYF.

The genes are TRBV2 and TRBJ1-3, with 8 positions matching TRBD1. Trimming at V came to 4 bases and at J to 9 bases, leaving 8 bases not matched to a gene. The CDR3 totals 14 residues. CDR1 SNHLY and CDR2 FYNNEI come from the germline V gene. CDR3 loop: CASSAQGGGGTIYF. As DNA, the CDR3 is TGTGCCAGCAGTGCACAGGGGGGGGGTGGCACCATATATTTT. Using reference TRBV2 and TRBJ1-3 for the parts outside the CDR3, the full variable domain is EPEVTQTPSHQVTQMGQEVILRCVPISNHLYFYWYRQILGQKVEFLVSFYNNEISEKSEIFDDQFSVERPDGSNFTLKIRSTKLEDSAMYFCASSAQGGGGTIYFGEGSWLTVV.

The V call is TRBV3-1 (or the pseudogene TRBV3-2), the J call TRBJ2-2, with TRBD2 matching over 12 bases. Germline trimming cut 0 bases from V and 1 base from J; bases unmatched to any gene: 6. Germline CDR1 is LGHDT and CDR2 is YNNKEL (reference sequence). The CDR3 length is 19 residues. The CDR3, as DNA: TGTGCCAGCAGCCAAGATAGGCTAGCGGGGGGGTTGAACACCGGGGAGCTGTTTTTT. It codes for CASSQDRLAGGLNTGELFF.

The chain combines TRBV7-9 with TRBJ1-2, with 9 bases that match TRBD1. Per the germline V gene, CDR1 is SEHNR and CDR2 is FQNEAQ (reference sequence). This CDR3 has 14 residues. The V and J ends lost 1 base and 7 bases, in that order; junction bases with no gene match: 4. CDR3 in amino acids: CASSLVQGASGYTF. CDR3 sequence (DNA): TGTGCCAGCAGCTTAGTACAGGGGGCTAGTGGCTACACCTTC.

This chain joins TRBV2 and TRBJ1-1, with D possibly TRBD1 on 6 matching bases. The germline V gene has CDR1 SNHLY and CDR2 FYNNEI. V shed 2 bases and J shed 5 bases, with 15 bases lying between them. This CDR3 is built from 15 residues. Here the CDR3 reads CASSERAQGWTEAFF. The CDR3 region has the DNA TGTGCCAGCAGTGAAAGGGCTCAGGGGTGGACTGAAGCTTTCTTT.